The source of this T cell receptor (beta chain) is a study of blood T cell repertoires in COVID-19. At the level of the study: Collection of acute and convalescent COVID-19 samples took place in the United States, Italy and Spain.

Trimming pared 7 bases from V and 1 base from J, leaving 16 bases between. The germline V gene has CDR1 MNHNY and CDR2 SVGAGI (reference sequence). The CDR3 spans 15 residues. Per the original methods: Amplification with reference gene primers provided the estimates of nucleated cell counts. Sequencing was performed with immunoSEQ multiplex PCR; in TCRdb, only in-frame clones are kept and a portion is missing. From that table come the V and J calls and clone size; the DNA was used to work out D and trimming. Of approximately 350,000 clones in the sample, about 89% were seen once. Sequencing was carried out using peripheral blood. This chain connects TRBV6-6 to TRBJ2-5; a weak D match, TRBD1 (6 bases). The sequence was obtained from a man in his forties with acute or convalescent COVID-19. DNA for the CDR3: TGTGCCAGCACCCGAATCGGCAGGGGCCAAGAGACCCAGTACTTC. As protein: CASTRIGRGQETQYF.